This TCR beta chain was found in a study of cytomegalovirus exposure and HLA in healthy donors. Study details: Inside one of the first data releases sat tens of millions of unique TCRs taken from HLA-typed donors.

On this clone itself: The antigen is unknown.

Germline lookup yields CDR1 MNHEY and CDR2 SMNVEV (reference sequence). The CDR3 sequence is 14 residues long. V lost 7 bases, J lost 0 bases, and 10 bases lay in between. Both 60 Vbeta primers and 13 Jbeta primers went into the PCR. Using immunoSEQ multiplex PCR, the repertoire was profiled, and TCRdb retains in-frame clones only, with some absent. The sample contains over 150,000 clones, almost 75% of which appear only once. Overall study findings and caveats: Common viral pathogens seemed to be connected with several of the most significant clusters, according to a later analysis. The presence/absence work took it that sequencing depth was about the same across donors. An analysis done earlier found most TCR beta V segments productive about 90% or about 30% of the time.

The origin of this receptor is a woman aged 30 to 39 in good health and CMV-seropositive. Sequenced: PBMCs. The chain is built from TRBV27 and TRBJ1-5; tentative D call: TRBD1 (5 bases). CDR3 in amino acids: CASKTVNSNQPQHF. Written as DNA, the CDR3 is TGTGCCAGCAAGACAGTAAATAGCAATCAGCCCCAGCATTTT.